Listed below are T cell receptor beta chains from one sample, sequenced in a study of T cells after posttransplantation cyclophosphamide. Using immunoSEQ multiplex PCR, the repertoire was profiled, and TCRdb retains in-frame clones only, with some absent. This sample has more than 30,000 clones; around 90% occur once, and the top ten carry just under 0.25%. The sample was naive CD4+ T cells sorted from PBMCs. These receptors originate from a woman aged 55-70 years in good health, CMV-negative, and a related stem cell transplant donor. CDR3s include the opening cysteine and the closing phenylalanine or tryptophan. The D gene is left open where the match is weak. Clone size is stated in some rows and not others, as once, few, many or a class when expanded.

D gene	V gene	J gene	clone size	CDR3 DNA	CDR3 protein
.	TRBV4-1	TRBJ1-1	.	TGCGCCAGCAGCCTCCCCGGGACTATGAACACTGAAGCTTTCTTT	CASSLPGTMNTEAFF
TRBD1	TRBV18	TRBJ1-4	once	TGTGCCAGCTCACATCCGGGACAGGGCTTTGAGAATGAAAAACTGTTTTTT	CASSHPGQGFENEKLFF
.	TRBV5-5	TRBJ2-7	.	TGTGCCAGCAGCAGTATACTTTACGAGCAGTACTTC	CASSSILYEQYF
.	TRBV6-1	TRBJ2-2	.	TGTGCCAGCAGGATCGGGACAAACACCGGGGAGCTGTTTTTT	CASRIGTNTGELFF
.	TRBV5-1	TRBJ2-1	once	TGCGCCAGCAGGGATCCTAGCAATGAGCAGTTCTTC	CASRDPSNEQFF
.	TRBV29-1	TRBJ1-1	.	TGCAGCGTTGAACTACAGGCAAACACTGAAGCTTTCTTT	CSVELQANTEAFF
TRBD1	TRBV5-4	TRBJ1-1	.	TGTGCCAGCAGCTTGGAGGGGACAGGACTAAATGAAGCTTTCTTT	CASSLEGTGLNEAFF
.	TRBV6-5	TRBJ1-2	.	TGTGCCAGCTACAGGAACTATGGCTACACCTTC	CASYRNYGYTF
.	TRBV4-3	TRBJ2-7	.	TGCGCCAGCAGCCAACAGGACAGCTACGAGCAGTACTTC	CASSQQDSYEQYF
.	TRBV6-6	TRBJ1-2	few	TGTGCCGCCACCTGGGGAGGTGGCTACACCTTC	CAATWGGGYTF
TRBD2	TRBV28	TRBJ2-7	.	TGTGCCAGCAGTTTATCGACTAGCGGTACTAGGGAGCAGTACTTC	CASSLSTSGTREQYF
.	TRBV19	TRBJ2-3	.	TGTGCCAGTAGTATGATATCCTTCGGGACAGATACGCAGTATTTT	CASSMISFGTDTQYF